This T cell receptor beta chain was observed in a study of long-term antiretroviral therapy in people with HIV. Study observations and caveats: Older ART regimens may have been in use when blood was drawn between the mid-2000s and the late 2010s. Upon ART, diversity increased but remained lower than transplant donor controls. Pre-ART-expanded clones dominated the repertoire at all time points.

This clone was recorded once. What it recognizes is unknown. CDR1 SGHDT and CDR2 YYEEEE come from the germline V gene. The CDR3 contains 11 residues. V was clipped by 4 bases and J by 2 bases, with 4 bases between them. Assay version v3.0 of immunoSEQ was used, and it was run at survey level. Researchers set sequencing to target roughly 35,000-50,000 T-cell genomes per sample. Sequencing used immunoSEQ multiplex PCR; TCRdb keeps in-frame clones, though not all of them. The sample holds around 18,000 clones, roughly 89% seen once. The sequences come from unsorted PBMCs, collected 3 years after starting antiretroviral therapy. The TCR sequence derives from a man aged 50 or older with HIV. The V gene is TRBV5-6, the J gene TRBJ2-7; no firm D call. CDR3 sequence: CASSHTYEQYF. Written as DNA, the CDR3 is TGTGCCAGCAGCCACACCTACGAGCAGTACTTC.